The source of this T cell receptor beta chain is a study of T-cell memory formation after mild COVID-19. The overall study: Clustering of TCRs was largely donor specific.

TCRalpha and TCRbeta libraries used 5'RACE with constant-segment primers and UMIs. In TCRdb, the 5' RACE reads were re-called with MiXCR into one record per CDR3 protein. The sample shows 450,000 to 700,000 distinct CDR3 sequences, more than 15% of them seen only once. The receptor was isolated from an adult woman who had mild COVID-19 (a few samples of this study predate the infection). Cell type and time point are not known. The sample was PBMCs or a T cell subset sorted from them (not recorded which).

The CDR3, as DNA: TGTGCCAGTAGTGCGGTGGACAGGGGGTCCTACGAGCAGTACTTC. This sequence encodes CASSAVDRGSYEQYF. The chain links TRBV19 to TRBJ2-7, with 10 bases that match TRBD1. V lost 5 bases and J lost 1; bases outside the gene matches: 5. CDR3 length: 15 residues. The germline V gene has CDR1 LNHDA and CDR2 SQIVND (reference sequence).